This T cell receptor beta chain was retrieved from a study of beta chain features in type 1 diabetes. The isolated RNA, all of it, was reverse transcribed, so expressed TCRB transcripts were what got sequenced. Sequencing used immunoSEQ multiplex PCR; TCRdb keeps in-frame clones, though not all of them. The sample has over 40,000 clones, roughly 49% seen once. Trimming pared 5 bases from V and 0 bases from J, leaving 14 bases between. The CDR3 is 16 amino acids. The germline CDR1 and CDR2 sequences are SGHVS and FQNEAQ. It was via CD45RO/CCR7/CD25/CD127/CD95/CD27 that CD4+ naive, central memory, regulatory and stem cell-like memory cells were sorted. This clone has only a few counts.

Sequences were obtained from Tregs from blood. The TCR was taken from a woman between 18 and 29 years old in good health. The chain recombines TRBV7-8 with TRBJ1-3, with no clear D. CDR3 DNA: TGTGCCAGCAGCCGCGGGTCTCCACACTCTGGAAACACCATATATTTT. Its translation: CASSRGSPHSGNTIYF.